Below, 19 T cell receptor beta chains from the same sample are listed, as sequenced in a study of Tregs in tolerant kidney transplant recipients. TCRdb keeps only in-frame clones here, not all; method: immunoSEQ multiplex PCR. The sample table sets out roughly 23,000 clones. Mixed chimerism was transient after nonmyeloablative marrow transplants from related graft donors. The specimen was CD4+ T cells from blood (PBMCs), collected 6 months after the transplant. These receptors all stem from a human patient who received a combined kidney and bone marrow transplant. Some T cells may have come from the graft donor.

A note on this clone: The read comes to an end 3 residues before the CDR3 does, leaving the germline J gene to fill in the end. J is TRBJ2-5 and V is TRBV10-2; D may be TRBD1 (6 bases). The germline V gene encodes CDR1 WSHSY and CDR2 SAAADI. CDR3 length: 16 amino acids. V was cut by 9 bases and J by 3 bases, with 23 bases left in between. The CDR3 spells CASNELMADSEETQYF. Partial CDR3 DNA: TGCGCCAGTAACGAGCTTATGGCGGACAGCGAAGAGACC.

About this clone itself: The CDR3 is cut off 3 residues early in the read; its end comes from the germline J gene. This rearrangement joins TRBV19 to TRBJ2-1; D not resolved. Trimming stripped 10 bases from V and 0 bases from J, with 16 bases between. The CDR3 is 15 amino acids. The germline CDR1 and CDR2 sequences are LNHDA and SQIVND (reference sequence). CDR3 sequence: CATVSRRSSYNEQFF. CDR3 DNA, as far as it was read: TGTGCCACGGTGAGTCGCCGAAGCTCCTACAATGAG.

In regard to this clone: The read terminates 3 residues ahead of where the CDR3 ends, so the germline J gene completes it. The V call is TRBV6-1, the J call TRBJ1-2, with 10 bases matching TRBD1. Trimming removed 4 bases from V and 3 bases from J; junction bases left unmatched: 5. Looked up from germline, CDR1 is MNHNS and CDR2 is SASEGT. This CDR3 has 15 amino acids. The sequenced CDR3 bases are TGTGCCAGCAGTGTCAAGGACAGGGGGGACTATGGC. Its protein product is CASSVKDRGDYG. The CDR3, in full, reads CASSVKDRGDYGYTF.

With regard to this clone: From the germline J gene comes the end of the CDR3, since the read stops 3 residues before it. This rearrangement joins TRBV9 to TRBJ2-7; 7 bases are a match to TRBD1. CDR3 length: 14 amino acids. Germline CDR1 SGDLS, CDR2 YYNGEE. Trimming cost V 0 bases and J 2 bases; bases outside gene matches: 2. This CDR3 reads CASSVAQGAYEQYF. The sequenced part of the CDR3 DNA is TGTGCCAGCAGCGTAGCCCAGGGGGCCTACGAG.

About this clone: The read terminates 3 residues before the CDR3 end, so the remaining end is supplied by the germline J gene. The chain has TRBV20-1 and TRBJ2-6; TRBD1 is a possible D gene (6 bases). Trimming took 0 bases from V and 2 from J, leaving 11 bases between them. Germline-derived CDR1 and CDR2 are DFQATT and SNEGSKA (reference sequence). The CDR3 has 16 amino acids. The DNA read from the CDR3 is TGCAGTGCTAGAGATGAGGGGGACACTGGGGCCAACGTC. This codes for CSARDEGDTGANV. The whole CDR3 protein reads CSARDEGDTGANVLTF.

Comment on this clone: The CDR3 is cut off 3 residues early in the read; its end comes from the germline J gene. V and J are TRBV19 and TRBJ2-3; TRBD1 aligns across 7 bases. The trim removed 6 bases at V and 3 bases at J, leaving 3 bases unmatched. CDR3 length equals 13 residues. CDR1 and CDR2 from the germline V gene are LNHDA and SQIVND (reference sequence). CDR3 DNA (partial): TGTGCCAGTAGAGACAGGGTAACAGATACG. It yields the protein CASRDRVTDT. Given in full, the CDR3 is CASRDRVTDTQYF.

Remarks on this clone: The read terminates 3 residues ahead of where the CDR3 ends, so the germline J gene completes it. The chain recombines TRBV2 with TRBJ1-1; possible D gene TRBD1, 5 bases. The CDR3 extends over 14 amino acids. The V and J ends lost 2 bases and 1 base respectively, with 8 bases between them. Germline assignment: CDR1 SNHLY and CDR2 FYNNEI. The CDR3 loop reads CASSERRGNTEAFF. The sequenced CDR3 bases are TGTGCCAGCAGTGAAAGGAGGGGGAACACTGAA.

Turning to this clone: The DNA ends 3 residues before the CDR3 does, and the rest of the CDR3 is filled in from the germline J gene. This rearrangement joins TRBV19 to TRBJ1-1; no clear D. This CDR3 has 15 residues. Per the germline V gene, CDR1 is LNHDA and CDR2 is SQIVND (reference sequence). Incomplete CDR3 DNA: TGTGCCAGTAGCCCATCATACCGGGATTCCCGGGGA. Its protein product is CASSPSYRDSRG. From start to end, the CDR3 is CASSPSYRDSRGAFF.

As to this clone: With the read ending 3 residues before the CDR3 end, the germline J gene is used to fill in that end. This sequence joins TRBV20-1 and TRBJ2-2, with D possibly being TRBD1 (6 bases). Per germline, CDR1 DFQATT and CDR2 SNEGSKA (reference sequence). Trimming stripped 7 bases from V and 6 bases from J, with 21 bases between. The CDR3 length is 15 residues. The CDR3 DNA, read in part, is TGCAGTGTTCCCCGGGACATACCTATTCCCGGGGAG. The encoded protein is CSVPRDIPIPGE. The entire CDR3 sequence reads CSVPRDIPIPGELFF.

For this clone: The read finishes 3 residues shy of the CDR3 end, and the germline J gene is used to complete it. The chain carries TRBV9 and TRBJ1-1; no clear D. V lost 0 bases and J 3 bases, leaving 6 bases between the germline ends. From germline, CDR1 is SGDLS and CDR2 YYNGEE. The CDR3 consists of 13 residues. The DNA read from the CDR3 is TGTGCCAGCAGCGTAGACCCGGACACTGAA. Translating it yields CASSVDPDTE. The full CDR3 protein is CASSVDPDTEAFF.

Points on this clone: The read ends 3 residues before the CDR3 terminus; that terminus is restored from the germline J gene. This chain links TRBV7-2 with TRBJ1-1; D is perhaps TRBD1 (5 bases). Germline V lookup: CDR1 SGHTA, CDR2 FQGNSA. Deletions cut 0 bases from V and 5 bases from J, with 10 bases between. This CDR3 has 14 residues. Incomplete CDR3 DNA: TGTGCCAGCAGCTTAGCAGGGGCAAGAACTGAA. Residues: CASSLAGARTE. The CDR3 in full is CASSLAGARTEAFF.

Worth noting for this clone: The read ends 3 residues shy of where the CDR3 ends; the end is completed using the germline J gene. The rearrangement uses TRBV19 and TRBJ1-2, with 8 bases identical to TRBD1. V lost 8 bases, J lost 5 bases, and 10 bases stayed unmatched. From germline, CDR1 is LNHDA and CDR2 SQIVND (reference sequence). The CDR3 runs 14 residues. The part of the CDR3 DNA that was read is TGTGCCAGTGCCCGGGCAGGGGGCGGATATGGC. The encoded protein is CASARAGGGYG. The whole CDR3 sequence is CASARAGGGYGYTF.

CDR3 region: CASSLSGIGELFF. The DNA read from the CDR3 is TGTGCCAGCAGCTTATCAGGGATCGGGGAG. This chain connects TRBV11-2 to TRBJ2-2, with D perhaps TRBD1 (5 bases). The read terminates 3 residues before the CDR3 end, so the remaining end is supplied by the germline J gene. CDR1 and CDR2 from the germline V gene are SGHAT and FQNNGV. This CDR3 region has 13 residues. The germline V and J ends were trimmed by 2 bases and 7 bases, with 8 bases remaining between them.

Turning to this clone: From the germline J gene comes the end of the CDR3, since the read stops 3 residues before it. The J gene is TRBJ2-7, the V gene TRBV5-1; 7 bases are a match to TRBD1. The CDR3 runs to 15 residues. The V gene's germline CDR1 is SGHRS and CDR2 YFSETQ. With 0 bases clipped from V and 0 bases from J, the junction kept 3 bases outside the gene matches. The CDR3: CASSLGAGGSYEQYF. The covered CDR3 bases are TGCGCCAGCAGCTTGGGGGCAGGGGGCTCCTACGAG. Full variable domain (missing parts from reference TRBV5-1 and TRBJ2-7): KAGVTQTPRYLIKTRGQQVTLSCSPISGHRSVSWYQQTPGQGLQFLFEYFSETQRNKGNFPGRFSGRQFSNSRSEMNVSTLELGDSALYLCASSLGAGGSYEQYFGPGTRLTVT.

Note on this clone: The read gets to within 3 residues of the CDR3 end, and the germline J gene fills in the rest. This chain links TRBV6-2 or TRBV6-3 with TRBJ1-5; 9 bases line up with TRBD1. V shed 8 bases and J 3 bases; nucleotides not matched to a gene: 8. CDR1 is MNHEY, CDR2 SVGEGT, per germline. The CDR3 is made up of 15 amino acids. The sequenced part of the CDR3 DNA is TGTGCCAGCCATAACAGGGGGCGCGTCAATCAGCCC. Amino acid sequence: CASHNRGRVNQP. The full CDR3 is CASHNRGRVNQPQHF.

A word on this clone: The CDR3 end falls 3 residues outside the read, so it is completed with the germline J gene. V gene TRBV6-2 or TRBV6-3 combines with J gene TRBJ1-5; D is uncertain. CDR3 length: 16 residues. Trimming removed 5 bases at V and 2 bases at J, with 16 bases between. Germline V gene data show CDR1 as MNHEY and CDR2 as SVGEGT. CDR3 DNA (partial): TGTGCCAGCAGTCCTTGGCGGGCGAGGGGCAATCAGCCC. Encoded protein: CASSPWRARGNQP. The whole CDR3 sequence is CASSPWRARGNQPQHF.

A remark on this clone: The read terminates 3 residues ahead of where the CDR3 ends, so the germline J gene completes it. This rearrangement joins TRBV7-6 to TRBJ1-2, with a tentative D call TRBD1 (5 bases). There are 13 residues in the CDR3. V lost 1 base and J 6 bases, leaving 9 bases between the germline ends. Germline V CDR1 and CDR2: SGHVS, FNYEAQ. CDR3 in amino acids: CASSLVAGDGYTF. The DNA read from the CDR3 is TGTGCCAGCAGCTTAGTTGCGGGGGATGGC.

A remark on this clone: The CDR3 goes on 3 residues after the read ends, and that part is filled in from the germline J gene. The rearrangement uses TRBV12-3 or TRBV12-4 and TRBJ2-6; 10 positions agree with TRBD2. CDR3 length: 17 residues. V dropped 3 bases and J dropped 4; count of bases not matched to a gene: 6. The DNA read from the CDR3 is TGTGCCAGCAGTTTCCTAGCGGGGGATCTCGGGGCCAACGTC. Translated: CASSFLAGDLGANV. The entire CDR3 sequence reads CASSFLAGDLGANVLTF.

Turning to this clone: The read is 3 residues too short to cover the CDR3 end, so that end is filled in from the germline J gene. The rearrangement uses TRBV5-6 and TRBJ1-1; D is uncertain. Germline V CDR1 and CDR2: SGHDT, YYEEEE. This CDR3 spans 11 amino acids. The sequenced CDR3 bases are TGTGCCAGCAGCCACGGTTCCGAA. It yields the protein CASSHGSE. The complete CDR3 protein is CASSHGSEAFF.